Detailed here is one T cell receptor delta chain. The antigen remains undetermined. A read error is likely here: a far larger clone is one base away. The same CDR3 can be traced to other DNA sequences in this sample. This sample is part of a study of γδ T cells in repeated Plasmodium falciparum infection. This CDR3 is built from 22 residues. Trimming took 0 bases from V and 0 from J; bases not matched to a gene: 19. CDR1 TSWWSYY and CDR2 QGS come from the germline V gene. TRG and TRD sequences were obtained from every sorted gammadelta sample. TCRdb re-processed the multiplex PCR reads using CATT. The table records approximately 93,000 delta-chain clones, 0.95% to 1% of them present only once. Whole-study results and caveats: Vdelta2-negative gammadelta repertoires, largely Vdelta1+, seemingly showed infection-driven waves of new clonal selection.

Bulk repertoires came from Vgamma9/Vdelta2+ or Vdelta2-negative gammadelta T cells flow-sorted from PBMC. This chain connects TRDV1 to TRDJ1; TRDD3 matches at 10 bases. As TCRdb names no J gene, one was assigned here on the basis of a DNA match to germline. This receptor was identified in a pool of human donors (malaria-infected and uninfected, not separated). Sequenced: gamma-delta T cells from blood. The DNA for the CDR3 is TGTGCTCTTGGGGAACTTCCCCCCCCGGTACTGGGGGATGCAACGTACACCGATAAACTCATCTTT. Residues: CALGELPPPVLGDATYTDKLIF.